Sequencing of this TCR beta chain was carried out in a study of CD8+ T cells in alopecia areata. Findings and caveats of the study: For lesional scalp, especially alopecia totalis/universalis, clonality was higher than in normal scalp. Uncertain still, given a single nonresponder, is whether baseline CD8+ expansion links to response.

The treatment here: oral pan-JAK inhibitor, 5-10 mg twice daily. Researchers gathered lesional scalp punch biopsies and peripheral blood from patients with alopecia areata. Once RNA had been extracted, it was reverse transcribed into cDNA to act as the sequencing template. TCRdb's table, derived via immunoSEQ multiplex PCR, lists solely in-frame clones and lacks some. The repertoire holds 60,000 to 85,000 clones, with 66% as singletons. On this clone itself: The antigen is unknown.

Germline trimming cut 4 bases from V and 4 bases from J; bases unmatched to any gene: 9. Germline lookup yields CDR1 SQVTM and CDR2 ANQGSEA. This CDR3 is built from 14 residues. The sample here was CD8+ T cells sorted from blood, taken at week 24, from a patient treated with tofacitinib. The receptor was isolated from a human donor with alopecia areata. The rearrangement links TRBV29-1 to TRBJ2-7, with 8 bases that match TRBD1. The CDR3 here is CSVVPQGASYEQYF. The CDR3 DNA reads TGCAGCGTTGTACCTCAGGGGGCCTCATACGAGCAGTACTTC.